The clone carrying this TCR beta chain has just a few counts. The sample is drawn from a study of cytomegalovirus exposure and HLA in healthy donors. The data were produced by immunoSEQ multiplex PCR, yet TCRdb's version contains in-frame clones alone and is incomplete. The repertoire holds more than 120,000 clones, with over 80% as singletons. This CDR3 comprises 13 residues. Trimming removed 4 bases from V and 5 bases from J; junction bases left unmatched: 4. The V gene's germline CDR1 is SGHRS and CDR2 YFSETQ. This chain uses TRBV5-1 with TRBJ2-7; 9 bases map to TRBD1. The sequence was obtained from a man younger than 35 in good health and CMV-seropositive. Material for sequencing was PBMCs. The CDR3 loop is CASSEWTGDEQYF. The CDR3 coding sequence is TGCGCCAGCAGCGAATGGACAGGGGACGAGCAGTACTTC.